This TCR beta chain was identified in a study of blood T cell repertoires in COVID-19. About the study: The United States, Italy and Spain provided the acute and convalescent COVID-19 samples. PBMCs, B-cell-depleted T cells, or T cells were the source of the cDNA or gDNA that made up the material.

Those enrolled, adults aged roughly 18 to 95 years, came from 25 or so US areas. The table came from immunoSEQ multiplex PCR; TCRdb's copy has only in-frame clones and leaves some out. Of roughly 320,000 clones in the sample, 90% were seen once. The CDR3 is made up of 13 amino acids. Germline assignment: CDR1 MNHEY and CDR2 SMNVEV (reference sequence). V was clipped by 3 bases and J by 8 bases; unmatched bases: 6. The sample comprised PBMCs or T cells enriched from blood (not recorded which). The rearrangement joins TRBV27 to TRBJ1-2; 7 bases match TRBD1. This receptor was obtained from a woman aged 25 to 45 who had been exposed to COVID-19. The CDR3 bases are TGTGCCAGCAGTTTTGAGGGGGCGGGGGGCTACACCTTC. It is translated as CASSFEGAGGYTF.